This paragraph covers one T cell receptor beta chain sequence. Its antigen is not identified. Template switching introduced a universal primer site, and the cDNA bore unique molecular identifiers. A single record per CDR3 protein comes from TCRdb applying MiXCR to the 5' RACE reads. The data contain 1.5 million to 2 million distinct CDR3 sequences, 32% of them singletons. These data are taken from a study of identical twins. Study-wide results and limits: Insertions were fewer in abundant cord blood beta clonotypes, whereas memory repertoires showed none of this pattern. Twins' excess sharing was less marked for out-of-frame beta sequences.

The CDR3 runs to 15 residues. V was clipped by 6 bases and J by 2 bases, with 15 bases between them. Germline V gene lookup returns CDR1 MNHEY and CDR2 SMNVEV (reference sequence). The genes are TRBV27 and TRBJ2-3; D might be TRBD1 (6 bases). The specimen sequenced was cord blood. This receptor was obtained from a newborn girl in good health. CDR3 bases: TGTGCCAGCAGGATACAGGGCTTCACCACAGATACGCAGTATTTT. Its translation is CASRIQGFTTDTQYF.